This is a list of T cell receptor beta chains from one sample in a study of blood T cell repertoires in COVID-19. Only in-frame clones appear in the TCRdb table, and some are missing; sequencing was by immunoSEQ multiplex PCR. This table holds tens of thousands of clones, 81% found once. The specimen sequenced was peripheral blood. The receptors originated from a human donor in a cohort sampled during active COVID-19. CDR3s include the opening cysteine and the closing phenylalanine or tryptophan. A D gene is named only where the DNA matches it firmly. Where a row states a size, it is once, few, many or the class of an expanded clone; other rows omit it.

>TRBD1|once|TRBJ1-5|17|TRBV24-1
TGTGCCACCAGTGACCACGTCGGGACAGGGGACAATCAGCCCCAGCATTTT
CATSDHVGTGDNQPQHF
>TRBD1|NA|TRBJ2-7|16|TRBV4-1
TGCGCCAGCAGCCAAGATAACGGGGACAGAGTTTACGAGCAGTACTTC
CASSQDNGDRVYEQYF
>TRBD1|NA|TRBJ2-3|15|TRBV6-5
TGTGCCAGCAGTTACCGGGACAGGGGCACAGATACGCAGTATTTT
CASSYRDRGTDTQYF
>TRBD2|NA|TRBJ2-1|14|TRBV29-1
TGCAGCGTTGTAGAGGCGGGAGGGCGAGTCGGGCAGTTCTTC
CSVVEAGGRVGQFF
>NA|NA|TRBJ1-4|17|TRBV15
TGTGCCACCAGCAGAGCCGGCGGGCGGATGCTTAATGAAAAACTGTTTTTT
CATSRAGGRMLNEKLFF
>TRBD2|NA|TRBJ2-7|16|TRBV4-2
TGTGCCAGCAGCCAAGAGATCACTAGCGGAGCCTACGAGCAGTACTTC
CASSQEITSGAYEQYF
>TRBD1|NA|TRBJ2-7|18|TRBV4-1
TGCGCCAGCAGCCAAGATATACTTATCGGAAGGGGGCCCTACGAGCAGTACTTC
CASSQDILIGRGPYEQYF
>NA|once|TRBJ1-2|14|TRBV19
TGTGCCAGCAAAGCCCACAGTCTAAACTATGGCTACACCTTC
CASKAHSLNYGYTF
>NA|NA|TRBJ2-7|14|TRBV28
TGTGCCAGCAGTTTTATCGGGTCCTCCTACGAGCAGTACTTC
CASSFIGSSYEQYF
>NA|NA|TRBJ2-7|15|TRBV6-6
TGTGCCAGCAGTTATGCGGGACAGAGTAAATACGAGCAGTACTTC
CASSYAGQSKYEQYF
>TRBD2|few|TRBJ2-3|14|TRBV7-2
TGTGCCAGCAAGGGACTAGGCGGGACAGATACGCAGTATTTT
CASKGLGGTDTQYF
>NA|NA|TRBJ1-6|15|TRBV1
TGCACCAGCAGCCAAGATGGAGAGATTAATTCACCCCTCCACTTT
CTSSQDGEINSPLHF
>NA|few|TRBJ1-6|15|TRBV19
TGTGCCAGTAGTATTGAGCGGGGGCCTAGTTCACCCCTCCACTTT
CASSIERGPSSPLHF
>NA|NA|TRBJ2-3|18|TRBV9
TGTGCCAGCAGCGTAGACCCCCAAAGAGGAGGGGTCGGAGATACGCAGTATTTT
CASSVDPQRGGVGDTQYF
>NA|few|TRBJ2-4|16|TRBV7-9
TGTGCCAGCAGCCCTCTACGACAGGTTGACAAAAACATTCAGTACTTC
CASSPLRQVDKNIQYF
>TRBD2|NA|TRBJ2-7|12|TRBV12-3/TRBV12-4
TGTGCCAGCAGTTTAACGGGAGGGCGGGAGTACTTC
CASSLTGGREYF
>TRBD1|NA|TRBJ1-2|16|TRBV5-6
TGTGCCAGCAGCTTAACCGGGACAGCGAGTTCCTATGGCTACACCTTC
CASSLTGTASSYGYTF
>NA|NA|TRBJ2-1|15|TRBV2
TGTGCCAGCAGTCCATTGTTGACTAGACCCAATGAGCAGTTCTTC
CASSPLLTRPNEQFF
>TRBD1|few|TRBJ1-4|14|TRBV4-1
TGCGCCAGCAGCCCTCGACAGGGTGAGGAAAAACTGTTTTTT
CASSPRQGEEKLFF
>TRBD2|few|TRBJ2-3|17|TRBV15
TGTGCCACCAGCAGACGACTCGGGACTACCGTCACAGATACGCAGTATTTT
CATSRRLGTTVTDTQYF
>TRBD1|NA|TRBJ1-2|14|TRBV27
TGTGCCAGCAGTTTATCGGGACAGACGTATGGCTACACCTTC
CASSLSGQTYGYTF
>NA|once|TRBJ1-2|12|TRBV6-5
TGTGCCAGCAGTCTAGGGGGTCTTGGCTACACCTTC
CASSLGGLGYTF
>NA|NA|TRBJ2-2|14|TRBV5-5
TGTGCCAGCAAGAAACTAGTGGCCACCGGGGAGCTGTTTTTT
CASKKLVATGELFF
>TRBD2|NA|TRBJ2-3|16|TRBV5-1
TGCGCCAGCAGCTCCGGACTAGCGGGGGGGACAGATACGCAGTATTTT
CASSSGLAGGTDTQYF
>TRBD1|NA|TRBJ2-7|15|TRBV14
TGTGCCAGCAGCCAAGGGTGGCCAGGGGGTTACGAGCAGTACTTC
CASSQGWPGGYEQYF
>NA|NA|TRBJ2-1|14|TRBV11-2
TGTGCCAGCAGCCGTCAGTCTAGGGGCAATGAGCAGTTCTTC
CASSRQSRGNEQFF
>NA|NA|TRBJ2-4|17|TRBV19
TGTGCCAGTAGCGTACTACAGGGTGGGATGGCCAAAAACATTCAGTACTTC
CASSVLQGGMAKNIQYF